Described below is a single T cell receptor beta chain sequence and its context. Its matching antigen is unknown. Amplification used 60 Vbeta primers and 13 Jbeta primers. Per the authors' pipeline: A later analysis counted 65 million to 80 million unique TCR beta chains, some 12 million shared. Assay used: immunoSEQ multiplex PCR; TCRdb lists only in-frame clones, some missing. The V and J calls and clone size come from that table; D and trimming were worked out from the DNA. The sample shows some 150,000 clones, about 80% of them seen only once. The CDR3 extends over 14 amino acids. The ends were cut back, 0 bases at V and 5 bases at J, with 11 bases in the middle. CDR1 is SGDLS, CDR2 YYNGEE, per germline. Although they were nominally healthy when sampled, donors likely had unrecorded immune exposures. This entry is derived from a study of cytomegalovirus exposure and HLA in healthy donors. General study findings and limits: CMV serostatus was the sole immune exposure information available. Most subjects had HLA-A and HLA-B alleles reportedly predicted accurately by TCR beta sequences.

The gene calls are TRBV9 and TRBJ1-2; D gene ambiguous. The sequencing sample was made of PBMCs. This receptor was obtained from a woman in her twenties or thirties in good health and CMV-seropositive. The CDR3, as DNA: TGTGCCAGCAGCGTAGGAGCGCTTGGGTATGGCTACACCTTC. Translating it yields CASSVGALGYGYTF.